The 17 T cell receptor beta chains below all came from one sample that was sequenced in a study of OX40 agonist ivuxolimab in advanced cancers. Here immunoSEQ multiplex PCR was the method, and the copy in TCRdb shows in-frame clones only, minus some. The sample lists 80,000 or so clones, approximately 84% occurring once. Sequencing used CD4+ or CD8+ T cells sorted from blood, obtained in a trial of the OX40 agonist ivuxolimab. The receptor set was obtained from an adult with an advanced solid tumor such as melanoma, head and neck, liver or kidney cancer.

J is TRBJ2-3 and V is TRBV15; D might be TRBD1 (6 bases). CDR1 and CDR2 from the germline V gene are LNHNV and YYDKDF (reference sequence). Trimming removed 0 bases at V and 4 bases at J, with 14 bases between. The CDR3 contains 16 residues. The CDR3 spells CATSRDQQGVADTQYF. CDR3 sequence (DNA): TGTGCCACCAGCAGAGACCAACAGGGTGTGGCAGATACGCAGTATTTT.

This clone was picked up one time. The rearrangement joins TRBV9 to TRBJ1-5, with 7 nucleotides matching TRBD1. Germline CDR1 is SGDLS and CDR2 is YYNGEE. CDR3 length: 16 residues. J gave up 0 bases and V 4 bases, and 7 bases lay outside the gene matches. Here the CDR3 DNA reads TGTGCCAGCAGCCGGAACGGGGACAGTAGCAATCAGCCCCAGCATTTT. This codes for CASSRNGDSSNQPQHF. Using reference TRBV9 and TRBJ1-5 for the parts outside the CDR3, the full variable domain is DSGVTQTPKHLITATGQRVTLRCSPRSGDLSVYWYQQSLDQGLQFLIQYYNGEERAKGNILERFSAQQFPDLHSELNLSSLELGDSALYFCASSRNGDSSNQPQHFGDGTRLSIL.

Only one count was recorded for this clone. V usage is TRBV7-9 and J usage is TRBJ2-3; 13 bases align to TRBD2. The CDR3 contains 15 residues. Germline CDR1 is SEHNR and CDR2 is FQNEAQ (reference sequence). Trimming took 5 bases from V and 6 from J; bases not matched to a gene: 5. The CDR3 protein is CASSATSGGSDTQYF. The CDR3 DNA reads TGTGCCAGCAGCGCGACTAGCGGGGGGTCTGATACGCAGTATTTT.

In regard to this clone: This same CDR3 is encoded by further DNA sequences in the sample. The rearrangement links TRBV7-2 to TRBJ2-7; the D is unclear. V lost 1 base and J 4 bases, leaving 8 bases between the germline ends. From germline, CDR1 is SGHTA and CDR2 FQGNSA. CDR3 length equals 13 residues. The CDR3 nucleotides read TGTGCCAGCAGCTTAGAGGCAGAATACGAGCAGTACTTC. It specifies CASSLEAEYEQYF.

The chain has TRBV29-1 and TRBJ2-3; a possible D gene is TRBD1 (5 bases). This CDR3 comprises 15 residues. The germline V and J ends were trimmed by 5 bases and 2 bases, with 17 bases remaining between them. The germline gives CDR1 SQVTM, CDR2 ANQGSEA. CDR3 sequence (DNA): TGCAGCGTTTTGAATGTGCGCAGGGCCACAGATACGCAGTATTTT. This encodes CSVLNVRRATDTQYF.

This sequence joins TRBV28 and TRBJ2-7; 12 positions agree with TRBD2. The V and J ends lost 3 bases and 7 bases, in that order; junction bases with no gene match: 7. This CDR3 has 15 residues. Germline loops: CDR1 MDHEN, CDR2 SYDVKM. The CDR3 reads CASSFLTSGSREQYF. The CDR3 nucleotides are TGTGCCAGCAGTTTCCTGACTAGCGGGAGCCGGGAGCAGTACTTC.

The J gene is TRBJ2-1, the V gene TRBV5-1; 8 positions agree with TRBD2. Germline V gives CDR1 SGHRS, CDR2 YFSETQ. The CDR3 covers 19 residues. V lost 3 bases to trimming and J lost 0 bases; unmatched junction nucleotides: 14. CDR3 in amino acids: CASSSRGGRSASSYNEQFF. In nucleotides, the CDR3 is TGCGCCAGCAGCTCCCGGGGCGGGAGGTCCGCTAGCTCCTACAATGAGCAGTTCTTC.

The gene calls are TRBV9 and TRBJ2-5; D remains unclear. Per germline, CDR1 SGDLS and CDR2 YYNGEE. The V gene lost 4 bases and the J gene lost 4 bases, with 14 bases spanning the gap. CDR3 length equals 14 residues. This CDR3 reads CASSPLGILETQYF. The CDR3 nucleotides read TGTGCCAGCAGCCCCTTAGGAATCTTAGAGACCCAGTACTTC.

The rearrangement joins TRBV2 to TRBJ2-5, with TRBD2 as a possible D gene (6 bases). This CDR3 is 14 amino acids long. V was shortened by 2 bases and J by 5 bases, with 12 bases between the two germline ends. Per germline, CDR1 SNHLY and CDR2 FYNNEI. The DNA for the CDR3 is TGTGCCAGCAGTGAACGGGTAGGAGGGGAGACCCAGTACTTC. Translating gives CASSERVGGETQYF.

The J gene is TRBJ2-3, the V gene TRBV5-4, with a tentative D call TRBD2 (6 bases). CDR1 is SGHNT, CDR2 YYREEE, per germline (reference sequence). Trimming removed 0 bases from V and 0 bases from J, with 14 bases in between. The CDR3 covers 17 residues. The CDR3: CASSLAGRGSSTDTQYF. The CDR3 nucleotides read TGTGCCAGCAGCTTGGCCGGACGGGGGAGTAGCACAGATACGCAGTATTTT. Using reference TRBV5-4 and TRBJ2-3 for the parts outside the CDR3, the full variable domain is ETGVTQSPTHLIKTRGQQVTLRCSSQSGHNTVSWYQQALGQGPQFIFQYYREEENGRGNFPPRFSGLQFPNYSSELNVNALELDDSALYLCASSLAGRGSSTDTQYFGPGTRLTVL.

V gene TRBV6-5 combines with J gene TRBJ2-4, with D perhaps given as TRBD1 or TRBD2 (6 bases each). V was shortened by 6 bases and J by 0 bases, with 12 bases between the two germline ends. The CDR3 runs to 15 residues. Germline V gene lookup returns CDR1 MNHEY and CDR2 SVGAGI. The CDR3, as DNA: TGTGCCAGCAGCATGAGGGGGGTAGCCAAAAACATTCAGTACTTC. It codes for CASSMRGVAKNIQYF.

The chain has TRBV10-3 and TRBJ2-1; 12 nucleotides agree with TRBD2. The J segment lost 10 bases and the V segment lost 6 bases, leaving 7 bases of the junction unmatched. The CDR3 is 14 amino acids. The germline gives CDR1 ENHRY, CDR2 SYGVKD. This chain's CDR3 is CAIRETSGGGEQFF. The CDR3 bases are TGTGCCATCAGGGAGACTAGCGGGGGCGGCGAGCAGTTCTTC.

The table lists this clone with a count of one. CDR3: CASSPQGGNQPQHF. The CDR3 bases are TGTGCCAGCTCACCTCAGGGGGGTAATCAGCCCCAGCATTTT. This chain links TRBV18 with TRBJ1-5, with 7 positions matching TRBD1. From germline, CDR1 is KGHSH and CDR2 LQKENI. This CDR3 contains 14 residues. With V trimmed by 3 bases and J by 4 bases, 3 bases remained unmatched.

The gene calls are TRBV9 and TRBJ1-3, with D hard to call. This CDR3 region has 15 residues. Germline V gene data show CDR1 as SGDLS and CDR2 as YYNGEE. With 2 bases removed from V and 0 bases from J, the gap between germline ends came to 9 bases. CDR3 sequence reads: CASSVAAGSGNTIYF. CDR3 bases: TGTGCCAGCAGCGTTGCAGCGGGCTCTGGAAACACCATATATTTT.

The rearrangement joins TRBV27 to TRBJ1-2; 8 bases are a match to TRBD1. The V gene end was trimmed by 5 bases and the J gene end by 2 bases; junction bases not matched to a gene: 1. The CDR3 sequence is 13 residues long. Germline loops: CDR1 MNHEY, CDR2 SMNVEV (reference sequence). The CDR3 region has the DNA TGTGCCAGCAGTCGGACAGGGAACTATGGCTACACCTTC. It encodes CASSRTGNYGYTF.

This chain connects TRBV27 to TRBJ1-5; D may be TRBD1 (5 bases). Trimming took off 5 bases at V and 0 bases at J, with 8 bases between the two ends. This CDR3 region has 14 residues. The germline gives CDR1 MNHEY, CDR2 SMNVEV (reference sequence). This CDR3 is CASSRGYSNQPQHF. CDR3 bases: TGTGCCAGCAGTAGGGGATATAGCAATCAGCCCCAGCATTTT.

The chain couples TRBV19 to TRBJ1-2; 7 bases match TRBD1. This CDR3 spans 17 amino acids. Germline assignment: CDR1 LNHDA and CDR2 SQIVND (reference sequence). J lost 4 bases, V lost 5 bases, and 16 bases had no gene match. The CDR3 reads CASSVRQGIRRGYGYTF. The CDR3 coding sequence is TGTGCCAGTAGTGTCAGACAGGGAATACGGCGGGGCTATGGCTACACCTTC.